The sequence of this T cell receptor (beta chain) was determined in a study of OX40 agonist ivuxolimab in advanced cancers. The study, taken as a whole, reports: The authors did not determine the antigen specificity of the expanded peripheral T cells.

Of note for this clone: The target antigen is unknown.

Drawing of blood for sampling happened at baseline, at cycle 4 day 1, and at cycle 7 day 1. The repertoire was sequenced with immunoSEQ multiplex PCR; TCRdb's copy has only in-frame clones and lacks some. The sample contains 9,500 to 12,000 clones, approximately 78% of which appear only once. The receptor's source is an adult with an advanced solid tumor such as melanoma, head and neck, liver or kidney cancer. The sample was CD4+ or CD8+ T cells sorted from blood, taken in a trial of the OX40 agonist ivuxolimab.

The CDR3 region is CASSVSISADTQYF. In DNA, the CDR3 is TGTGCCAGCAGCGTATCCATCTCCGCAGATACGCAGTATTTT. The chain is built from TRBV9 and TRBJ2-3; D is ambiguous. The CDR3 has 14 amino acids. Germline lookup yields CDR1 SGDLS and CDR2 YYNGEE. V was pared by 1 base and J by 4 bases, with 10 bases between.